The 12 T cell receptor beta chains given below trace back to one sample, sequenced in a study of T cells in Graves' hyperthyroidism and ophthalmopathy. Amplified TCR beta CDR3 regions came from RNA transcripts. A set of HTBI primers served as the primers for a first-round RT-PCR of the TCR CDR3. TCRdb called the multiplex PCR reads again in MiXCR, with one record for every CDR3 protein. The sample includes some 200,000 distinct CDR3 sequences, 17% seen only once; the top ten take approximately 50%. Sequencing was performed on blood. The receptors originated from a man aged 50-59 years with Graves' hyperthyroidism.

The chain recombines TRBV6-2 or TRBV6-3 with TRBJ2-1; a possible D gene is TRBD1 (7 bases). There are 16 residues in the CDR3. V was shortened by 8 bases and J by 0 bases, with 17 bases between the two germline ends. Per germline, CDR1 MNHEY and CDR2 SVGEGT. The CDR3 reads CASRRGQGDSYNEQFF. The CDR3 coding sequence is TGTGCCAGCCGGAGGGGTCAGGGGGACTCCTACAATGAGCAGTTCTTC.

This clonotype occurred many times. The chain combines TRBV7-2 with TRBJ2-7; D may be TRBD1 or TRBD2 (5 bases each). The CDR3 totals 17 residues. In germline, CDR1 is SGHTA, CDR2 FQGNSA. V dropped 3 bases and J dropped 2 bases, with 20 bases sitting between them. The CDR3 is CASSLGRGGANTYEQYF. The DNA of the CDR3 is TGTGCCAGCAGCTTGGGCCGGGGCGGAGCCAACACCTACGAGCAGTACTTC.

CDR3 DNA sequence: TGTGCCAGCAGTTCGGCCCCGTCCTCCTACGAGCAGTACTTC. Protein sequence: CASSSAPSSYEQYF. The chain employs TRBV28 and TRBJ2-7; no firm D call. The CDR3 sequence is 14 residues long. Trimming stripped 4 bases from V and 0 bases from J, with 10 bases between. Germline V gives CDR1 MDHEN, CDR2 SYDVKM.

The chain is built from TRBV20-1 and TRBJ2-3, with TRBD2 matching 8 bases. The CDR3 is 15 residues long. V trimming: 5 bases; J trimming: 4 bases; junction bases outside the gene matches: 11. Germline CDR1 is DFQATT and CDR2 is SNEGSKA (reference sequence). CDR3 sequence reads: CSALTRSGSADTQYF. CDR3 DNA sequence: TGCAGTGCTCTAACCCGGAGCGGGAGCGCAGATACGCAGTATTTT.

This clonotype occurred many times. The chain uses TRBV28 and TRBJ1-1; a possible D gene is TRBD1 (5 bases). Trimming removed 6 bases at V and 1 base at J, with 9 bases between. Looked up from germline, CDR1 is MDHEN and CDR2 is SYDVKM. The CDR3 length is 13 residues. In DNA form, the CDR3 reads TGTGCCAGCAGCCGTGGACAGAACACTGAAGCTTTCTTT. Translation gives CASSRGQNTEAFF.

This clonotype was counted a few times. CDR3 in amino acids: CASSIVGQGTGELFF. The DNA of the CDR3 is TGTGCCAGTAGTATTGTGGGACAGGGGACCGGGGAGCTGTTTTTT. The chain combines TRBV19 with TRBJ2-2; 10 bases are shared with TRBD1. The V and J ends lost 3 bases and 5 bases, in that order; junction bases with no gene match: 3. This CDR3 is 15 amino acids long. Germline loops: CDR1 LNHDA, CDR2 SQIVND (reference sequence).

This clonotype was observed many times. The chain uses TRBV18 and TRBJ1-6; the match to TRBD1 covers 11 bases. Trimming took 2 bases from V and 7 from J; bases not matched to a gene: 1. The CDR3 spans 15 residues. The germline V gene encodes CDR1 KGHSH and CDR2 LQKENI. The CDR3 spells CASSPGQGANSPLHF. The CDR3 nucleotides read TGTGCCAGCTCACCAGGACAGGGGGCAAATTCACCCCTCCACTTT.

The sample holds many counts of this clonotype. This chain uses TRBV7-8 with TRBJ2-7, with TRBD1 matching over 7 bases. The V and J ends lost 1 base and 3 bases, in that order; junction bases with no gene match: 9. Germline assignment: CDR1 SGHVS and CDR2 FQNEAQ. The CDR3 covers 16 residues. The CDR3 nucleotides are TGTGCCAGCAGCTTAGGAAAGACCGGGACAGACTACGAGCAGTACTTC. It translates to CASSLGKTGTDYEQYF. The whole variable domain, remainder taken from reference TRBV7-8 and TRBJ2-7, is GAGVSQSPRYKVAKRGQDVALRCDPISGHVSLFWYQQALGQGPEFLTYFQNEAQLDKSGLPSDRFFAERPEGSVSTLKIQRTQQEDSAVYLCASSLGKTGTDYEQYFGPGTRLTVT.

At least ten counts were recorded for this clonotype. The CDR3 is CSARKTGSEKLFF. CDR3 coding DNA: TGCAGTGCTAGAAAGACAGGGAGTGAAAAACTGTTTTTT. The V gene is TRBV20-1, the J gene TRBJ1-4; 7 positions match TRBD1. V lost 2 bases and J lost 7; bases outside the gene matches: 4. This CDR3 contains 13 residues. Germline lookup yields CDR1 DFQATT and CDR2 SNEGSKA (reference sequence).

The chain carries TRBV20-1 and TRBJ2-6, with D possibly matching TRBD2 (5 bases). Germline V gene sequence: CDR1 DFQATT, CDR2 SNEGSKA (reference sequence). V lost 6 bases, J lost 3 bases, and 12 bases lay in between. This CDR3 has 14 residues. CDR3 DNA: TGCAGTGCGGGAGACCGTCGTGGGGCCAACGTCCTGACTTTC. It yields the protein CSAGDRRGANVLTF.

This clonotype was found a few times. The chain employs TRBV28 and TRBJ1-1; D call uncertain. The germline CDR1 and CDR2 sequences are MDHEN and SYDVKM. CDR3 length: 13 residues. The V and J ends lost 5 bases and 5 bases respectively, with 12 bases between them. The CDR3 spells CASSGLVWTEAFF. The CDR3 DNA reads TGTGCCAGCAGTGGCCTGGTTTGGACTGAAGCTTTCTTT. The full variable domain, rest sourced from reference TRBV28 and TRBJ1-1, is DVKVTQSSRYLVKRTGEKVFLECVQDMDHENMFWYRQDPGLGLRLIYFSYDVKMKEKGDIPEGYSVSREKKERFSLILESASTNQTSMYLCASSGLVWTEAFFGQGTRLTVV.

At least ten counts were recorded for this clonotype. The chain links TRBV27 to TRBJ2-7, with D perhaps matching TRBD1 (5 bases). The CDR3 sequence is 13 residues long. The germline CDR1 and CDR2 sequences are MNHEY and SMNVEV (reference sequence). Trimming removed 6 bases from V and 3 bases from J, with 12 bases in between. The CDR3 region is CASSRTPLYEQYF. The CDR3 DNA reads TGTGCCAGCAGCAGGACACCCCTCTACGAGCAGTACTTC.